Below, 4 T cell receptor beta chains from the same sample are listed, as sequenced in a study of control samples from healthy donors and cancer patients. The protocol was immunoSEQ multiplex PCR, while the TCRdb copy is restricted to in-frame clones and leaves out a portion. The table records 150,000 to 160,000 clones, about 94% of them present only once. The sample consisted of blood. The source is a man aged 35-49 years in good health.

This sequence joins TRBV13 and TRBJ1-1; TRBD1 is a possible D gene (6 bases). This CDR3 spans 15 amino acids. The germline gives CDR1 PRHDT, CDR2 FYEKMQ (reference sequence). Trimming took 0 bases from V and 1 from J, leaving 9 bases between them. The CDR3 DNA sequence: TGTGCCAGCAGCTTAGGCACAGGGCAGAACACTGAAGCTTTCTTT. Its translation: CASSLGTGQNTEAFF. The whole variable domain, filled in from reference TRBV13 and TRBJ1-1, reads AAGVIQSPRHLIKEKRETATLKCYPIPRHDTVYWYQQGPGQDPQFLISFYEKMQSDKGSIPDRFSAQQFSDYHSELNMSSLELGDSALYFCASSLGTGQNTEAFFGQGTRLTVV.

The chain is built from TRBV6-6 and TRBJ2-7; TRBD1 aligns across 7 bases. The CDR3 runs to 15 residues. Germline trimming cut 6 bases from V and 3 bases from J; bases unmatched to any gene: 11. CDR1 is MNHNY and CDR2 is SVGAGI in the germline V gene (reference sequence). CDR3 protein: CASRTNRDRNYEQYF. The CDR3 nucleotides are TGTGCCAGCAGGACCAACCGGGACAGAAACTACGAGCAGTACTTC.

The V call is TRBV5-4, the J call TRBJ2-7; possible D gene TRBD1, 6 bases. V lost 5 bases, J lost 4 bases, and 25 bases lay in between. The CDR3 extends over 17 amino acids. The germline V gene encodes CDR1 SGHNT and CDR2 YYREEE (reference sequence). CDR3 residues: CASRMGSAGDSQYEQYF. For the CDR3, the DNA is TGTGCCAGCAGGATGGGGTCGGCAGGGGATTCCCAATACGAGCAGTACTTC.

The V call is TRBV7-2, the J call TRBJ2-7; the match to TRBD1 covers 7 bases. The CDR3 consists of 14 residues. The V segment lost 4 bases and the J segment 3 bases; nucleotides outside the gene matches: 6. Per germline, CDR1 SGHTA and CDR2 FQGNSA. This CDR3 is CASSWGTVLYEQYF. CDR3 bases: TGTGCCAGCAGCTGGGGGACAGTTCTCTACGAGCAGTACTTC.